The 31 T cell receptor beta chains reported below all come from one sample, sequenced in a study of blood T cells in healthy people across ages. Primers used in a second PCR of roughly 6 to 12 cycles were a sample-barcoded 5' primer and a J-beta primer mix. TCRdb processed the 5' RACE reads anew with MiXCR; each CDR3 protein has one entry. The sample consists of some 730,000 distinct CDR3 sequences, approximately 21% of them appearing once. The source material was blood. The receptors were sampled from a man in his 70s in good health.

In this sample, this clonotype turned up many times. The chain links TRBV29-1 to TRBJ2-7; 7 nucleotides line up with TRBD1. CDR1 is SQVTM, CDR2 ANQGSEA, per germline. Trimming cost V 3 bases and J 0 bases; bases outside gene matches: 5. This CDR3 has 14 residues. The CDR3 bases are TGCAGCGTTGAGTTCAGGGACAGCTCCTACGAGCAGTACTTC. Translation: CSVEFRDSSYEQYF.

The chain couples TRBV12-3 or TRBV12-4 to TRBJ2-3; D might be TRBD2 (6 bases). The CDR3 covers 13 residues. V dropped 6 bases and J dropped 5 bases, with 12 bases sitting between them. This CDR3 is CASRTSSGDTQYF. In nucleotides, the CDR3 is TGTGCCAGCAGGACTAGTTCCGGAGATACGCAGTATTTT.

This clonotype has just a few counts. The gene calls are TRBV5-1 and TRBJ2-3; D might be TRBD2 (6 bases). Trimming removed 0 bases from V and 6 bases from J, with 14 bases in between. Germline V gene lookup returns CDR1 SGHRS and CDR2 YFSETQ. The CDR3 totals 15 residues. CDR3 sequence (DNA): TGCGCCAGCAGCTTGGTCCCGGGACTGTGGGATACGCAGTATTTT. This codes for CASSLVPGLWDTQYF.

This clonotype was detected ten times or more. This sequence joins TRBV7-9 and TRBJ1-2; D is undetermined. With 2 bases removed from V and 8 bases from J, the gap between germline ends came to 15 bases. Germline CDR1 SEHNR, CDR2 FQNEAQ (reference sequence). The CDR3 covers 14 residues. The CDR3, as DNA: TGTGCCAGCAGCTTAATTGTCGAAATGGGGGGCTACACCTTC. It translates to CASSLIVEMGGYTF.

The gene calls are TRBV6-1 and TRBJ2-1; 9 bases are a match to TRBD2. In germline, CDR1 is MNHNS, CDR2 SASEGT. Trimming removed 8 bases from V and 4 bases from J; junction bases left unmatched: 3. The CDR3 totals 13 residues. The CDR3 DNA follows: TGTGCCAGCCCCGCGGGGGGGTACAATGAGCAGTTCTTC. Its protein is CASPAGGYNEQFF.

The chain combines TRBV25-1 with TRBJ1-4, with D maybe TRBD1 (6 bases). V was trimmed by 4 bases and J by 3 bases, leaving 12 bases between them. Germline V CDR1 and CDR2: MGHDK, SYGVNS. This CDR3 spans 15 amino acids. The CDR3 sequence: CASSAPRQANEKLFF. The CDR3 DNA follows: TGTGCCAGCAGTGCCCCCCGACAGGCTAATGAAAAACTGTTTTTT.

The rearrangement uses TRBV25-1 and TRBJ1-1; D remains unclear. The CDR3 is made up of 14 amino acids. The germline V and J ends were trimmed by 8 bases and 1 base, with 14 bases remaining between them. Germline lookup yields CDR1 MGHDK and CDR2 SYGVNS. The CDR3 is CASSPQVSNTEAFF. The DNA for the CDR3 is TGTGCCAGCTCCCCCCAGGTTTCGAACACTGAAGCTTTCTTT.

This clonotype was seen only once. The CDR3 DNA reads TGTGCCAGCAACCCGGGACTAGCACAAATTTGCGAGCAGTACGTC. Its protein is CASNPGLAQICEQYV. V is TRBV21-1 and J is TRBJ2-3; the D call TRBD2 from the table was never checked on the DNA. The last part of the DNA fits TRBJ2-7 better; the J call may be wrong. TRBV21-1 is shown as a pseudogene. The CDR3 sequence is 15 residues long.

This clonotype has only a few counts. The rearrangement links TRBV29-1 to TRBJ1-1; 8 nucleotides align to TRBD1. Germline CDR1 reads SQVTM; CDR2 reads ANQGSEA. CDR3 length: 13 residues. Trimming at V came to 5 bases and at J to 4 bases, leaving 6 bases not matched to a gene. This CDR3 is CSVTNRGFTEAFF. DNA for the CDR3: TGCAGCGTTACAAACAGGGGGTTCACTGAAGCTTTCTTT. The whole variable domain, remainder taken from reference TRBV29-1 and TRBJ1-1, is SAVISQKPSRDICQRGTSLTIQCQVDSQVTMMFWYRQQPGQSLTLIATANQGSEATYESGFVIDKFPISRPNLTFSTLTVSNMSPEDSSIYLCSVTNRGFTEAFFGQGTRLTVV.

The V and J genes are TRBV23-1 and TRBJ2-4, with a weak D call TRBD1 (6 bases). TRBV23-1 carries the ORF label, with uncertain function. Trimming stripped 9 bases from V and 0 bases from J, with 24 bases between. This CDR3 comprises 18 residues. This CDR3 is CARDRPGHCRLAKNIQYF. The CDR3 bases are TGCGCCAGAGACAGGCCCGGGCACTGCAGACTAGCCAAAAACATTCAGTACTTC.

This clonotype was detected many times. This sequence joins TRBV5-1 and TRBJ2-3; 7 bases agree with TRBD1. This CDR3 is built from 13 residues. The V gene's germline CDR1 is SGHRS and CDR2 YFSETQ. V shed 3 bases, J shed 3 bases, and the junction held 1 base outside the gene matches. The CDR3 region is CASSSGGTDTQYF. The CDR3 DNA is TGCGCCAGCAGCTCAGGGGGAACAGATACGCAGTATTTT.

Turning to this clonotype: A read error is likely, as this CDR3 ends without the conserved phenylalanine or tryptophan. The rearrangement links TRBV25-1 to TRBJ2-5, with D tentatively TRBD2 (6 bases). Germline V gene lookup returns CDR1 MGHDK and CDR2 SYGVNS. Deletions cut 4 bases from V and 5 bases from J, with 17 bases between. The CDR3 consists of 15 residues. The CDR3 loop reads CASSVPGLHQETQYS. As DNA, the CDR3 is TGTGCCAGCAGTGTTCCGGGACTGCATCAGGAGACCCAGTACTCC.

The rearrangement uses TRBV28 and TRBJ2-3; TRBD2 agrees at 10 bases. CDR3 length: 15 residues. V was pared by 5 bases and J by 5 bases, with 7 bases of the junction left unmatched. CDR1 MDHEN and CDR2 SYDVKM come from the germline V gene. The CDR3 sequence is CASSISGRALDTQYF. In nucleotides, the CDR3 is TGTGCCAGCAGTATAAGCGGGAGGGCCTTAGATACGCAGTATTTT.

The rearrangement links TRBV20-1 to TRBJ1-1; maybe TRBD1 (5 bases). V dropped 0 bases and J dropped 3 bases, with 14 bases sitting between them. Germline V lookup: CDR1 DFQATT, CDR2 SNEGSKA (reference sequence). The CDR3 loop spans 15 amino acids. This CDR3 is CSARDWGRGDTEAFF. The CDR3 region has the DNA TGCAGTGCTAGAGATTGGGGAAGGGGCGACACTGAAGCTTTCTTT.

This sequence joins TRBV29-1 and TRBJ2-6; D gene ambiguous. CDR1 SQVTM and CDR2 ANQGSEA come from the germline V gene. The length of the CDR3 is 13 residues. Trimming cost V 4 bases and J 0 bases, with 4 bases left between them. In nucleotides, the CDR3 is TGCAGCGTTGTGGACTCTGGGGCCAACGTCCTGACTTTC. This sequence encodes CSVVDSGANVLTF.

This clonotype was picked up many times. The J gene is TRBJ2-6, the V gene TRBV28; maybe TRBD2 (5 bases). There are 17 residues in the CDR3. V lost 4 bases, J lost 0 bases, and 13 bases lay in between. Germline loops: CDR1 MDHEN, CDR2 SYDVKM. The CDR3 region is CASSSPPGSSGANVLTF. The CDR3, as DNA: TGTGCCAGCAGTTCCCCCCCGGGAAGCTCTGGGGCCAACGTCCTGACTTTC. Full variable domain (missing parts from reference TRBV28 and TRBJ2-6): DVKVTQSSRYLVKRTGEKVFLECVQDMDHENMFWYRQDPGLGLRLIYFSYDVKMKEKGDIPEGYSVSREKKERFSLILESASTNQTSMYLCASSSPPGSSGANVLTFGAGSRLTVL.

For the CDR3, the DNA is TGTGCCACCCGGGGCCTTAGATATGAGCAGTTCTTC. Translated: CATRGLRYEQFF. The chain has TRBV6-1 and TRBJ2-1; tentatively, D is TRBD1 or TRBD2 (5 bases each). The CDR3 covers 12 residues. Germline CDR1 is MNHNS and CDR2 is SASEGT. V was shortened by 10 bases and J by 8 bases, with 15 bases between the two germline ends.

This clonotype appeared a single time. This CDR3 reads CASSEGTSGGRYNEQFF. Written as DNA, the CDR3 is TGTGCCAGCAGTGAGGGGACTAGCGGGGGGAGGTACAATGAGCAGTTCTTC. The gene calls are TRBV25-1 and TRBJ2-1; TRBD2 matches at 15 bases. CDR3 length: 17 residues. The germline V gene encodes CDR1 MGHDK and CDR2 SYGVNS. The junction had 4 bases not matched to a gene; V was cut back by 3 bases and J by 4 bases.

This clonotype has just a few counts. The chain joins TRBV28 to TRBJ2-7, with a weak D call TRBD1 (5 bases). There are 14 residues in the CDR3. The ends were cut back, 3 bases at V and 0 bases at J, with 9 bases in the middle. CDR1 MDHEN and CDR2 SYDVKM come from the germline V gene. The CDR3 spells CASSLSGYSYEQYF. The DNA of the CDR3 is TGTGCCAGCAGTTTGTCAGGGTACTCCTACGAGCAGTACTTC.

There are a few counts of this clonotype. The chain has TRBV29-1 and TRBJ2-3; TRBD2 might be the D (5 bases). Per germline, CDR1 SQVTM and CDR2 ANQGSEA. The CDR3 runs to 14 residues. The ends were cut back, 6 bases at V and 0 bases at J, with 13 bases in the middle. CDR3: CSVLSWTSTDTQYF. The CDR3 DNA sequence: TGCAGCGTGTTGAGTTGGACTAGCACAGATACGCAGTATTTT.

The chain carries TRBV28 and TRBJ1-4, with D maybe TRBD1 (5 bases). This CDR3 spans 14 amino acids. Germline V lookup: CDR1 MDHEN, CDR2 SYDVKM. V shed 6 bases and J shed 4 bases, with 12 bases lying between them. CDR3 nucleotides: TGTGCCAGCAGGGGGCACAGCATTAATGAAAAACTGTTTTTT. The encoded protein is CASRGHSINEKLFF. Supplemented by reference TRBV28 and TRBJ1-4, the full variable domain reads DVKVTQSSRYLVKRTGEKVFLECVQDMDHENMFWYRQDPGLGLRLIYFSYDVKMKEKGDIPEGYSVSREKKERFSLILESASTNQTSMYLCASRGHSINEKLFFGSGTQLSVL.

The chain has TRBV6-5 and TRBJ1-1, with TRBD1 as a possible D gene (5 bases). With 6 bases removed from V and 3 bases from J, the gap between germline ends came to 17 bases. This CDR3 spans 15 amino acids. In germline, CDR1 is MNHEY, CDR2 SVGAGI. The CDR3 DNA reads TGTGCCAGCAGACCGGGACGTCTGGTGGACACTGAAGCTTTCTTT. This translates into CASRPGRLVDTEAFF.

The rearrangement uses TRBV25-1 and TRBJ2-3; 9 bases match TRBD2. The length of the CDR3 is 14 residues. The J segment lost 8 bases and the V segment lost 8 bases, leaving 11 bases of the junction unmatched. The V gene's germline CDR1 is MGHDK and CDR2 SYGVNS. The CDR3 DNA reads as TGTGCCAGCTCCGGACTAGCGCTTGGGGGTACGCAGTATTTT. Translated, it gives CASSGLALGGTQYF.

This clonotype was counted ten times or more. The chain has TRBV19 and TRBJ2-5; D is perhaps TRBD1 (5 bases). The CDR3 is made up of 12 amino acids. Per germline, CDR1 LNHDA and CDR2 SQIVND (reference sequence). Trimming cost V 6 bases and J 4 bases, with 9 bases left between them. The CDR3: CASRQVGETQYF. CDR3 nucleotide sequence: TGTGCCAGTAGACAGGTGGGAGAGACCCAGTACTTC.

The V and J genes are TRBV7-3 and TRBJ2-5, with 11 nucleotides matching TRBD2. The last part of the DNA fits TRBJ2-1 better; the J call may be wrong. This CDR3 is 14 amino acids long. Germline CDR1 reads SGHTA; CDR2 reads FQGTGA. CDR3 loop: CASSSTSGSYEQFF. The CDR3 nucleotides are TGTGCCAGCAGCTCCACTAGCGGGAGTTATGAGCAGTTCTTC.

This clonotype was counted only a few times. This chain uses TRBV11-1 with TRBJ2-4; D possibly corresponds to TRBD1 (5 bases). The CDR3 totals 11 residues. The germline gives CDR1 SGHAT, CDR2 FQDESV (reference sequence). Trimming stripped 5 bases from V and 10 bases from J, with 9 bases between. In DNA form, the CDR3 reads TGTGCCAGCAGCGTCACAGGAATTCAGTACTTC. It yields the protein CASSVTGIQYF. Combining the CDR3 with reference TRBV11-1 and TRBJ2-4 gives the whole variable domain EAEVAQSPRYKITEKSQAVAFWCDPISGHATLYWYRQILGQGPELLVQFQDESVVDDSQLPKDRFSAERLKGVDSTLKIQPAELGDSAMYLCASSVTGIQYFGAGTRLSVL.

The genes are TRBV30 and TRBJ1-2; possibly TRBD1 for D (5 bases). The germline CDR1 and CDR2 sequences are GTSNPN and SVGIG (reference sequence). V was pared by 1 base and J by 4 bases, with 13 bases between. The CDR3 consists of 14 residues. The DNA of the CDR3 is TGTGCCTGGAGTGAGGAAGTCGGGGGCTATGGCTACACCTTC. Its translation is CAWSEEVGGYGYTF.

This clonotype has only a few counts. An end of the junction differs from the germline gene, which may be a read error. The V and J genes are TRBV5-1 and TRBJ2-3, with a tentative D call TRBD2 (6 bases). The CDR3 is 10 residues long. Germline V lookup: CDR1 SGHRS, CDR2 YFSETQ. CDR3 sequence reads: CASSLAGGNF. The CDR3 coding sequence is TGCGCCAGCAGCTTGGCTGGCGGGAATTTT.

This clonotype was picked up a small number of times. The chain uses TRBV10-3 and TRBJ2-1, with a possible D match to TRBD2 (6 bases). The DNA end lines up better with TRBJ2-7; the J call may be wrong. In germline, CDR1 is ENHRY, CDR2 SYGVKD. The CDR3 totals 13 residues. The CDR3 spells CAISESGGEEQYF. For the CDR3, the DNA is TGTGCCATCAGTGAGTCGGGGGGAGAGGAGCAGTACTTC.

This clonotype was seen only once. The V gene is TRBV12-3 or TRBV12-4, the J gene TRBJ2-3, with 8 bases that match TRBD1. With V trimmed by 2 bases and J by 14 bases, 3 bases remained unmatched. The CDR3 has 11 residues. CDR3: CASSLMDRVYF. The CDR3 bases are TGTGCCAGCAGTTTAATGGACAGGGTGTATTTT.

The table lists this clonotype with a few counts. The rearrangement links TRBV12-3 or TRBV12-4 to TRBJ2-3, with 7 bases fitting TRBD1. The CDR3 runs to 17 residues. V dropped 3 bases and J dropped 4; count of bases not matched to a gene: 13. CDR3 sequence: CASSFLLIQGSPDTQYF. CDR3 nucleotide sequence: TGTGCCAGCAGTTTTCTCCTTATACAGGGGAGCCCAGATACGCAGTATTTT.